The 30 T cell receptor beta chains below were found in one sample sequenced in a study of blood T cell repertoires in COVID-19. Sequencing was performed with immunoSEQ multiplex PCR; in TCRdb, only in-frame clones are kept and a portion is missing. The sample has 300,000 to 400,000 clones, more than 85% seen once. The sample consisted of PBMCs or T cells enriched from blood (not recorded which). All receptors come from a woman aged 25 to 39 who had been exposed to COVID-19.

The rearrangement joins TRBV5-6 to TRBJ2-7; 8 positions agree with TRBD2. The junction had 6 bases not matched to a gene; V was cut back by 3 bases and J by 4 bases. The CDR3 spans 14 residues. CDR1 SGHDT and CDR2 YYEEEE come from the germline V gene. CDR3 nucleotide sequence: TGTGCCAGCAGCTCTGGCGGGGGGACATACGAGCAGTACTTC. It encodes CASSSGGGTYEQYF.

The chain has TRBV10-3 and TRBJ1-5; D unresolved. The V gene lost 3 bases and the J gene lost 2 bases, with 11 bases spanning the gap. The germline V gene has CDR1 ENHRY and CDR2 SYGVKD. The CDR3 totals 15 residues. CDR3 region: CAISEAGLGNQPQHF. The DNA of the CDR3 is TGTGCCATCAGTGAAGCGGGCTTGGGCAATCAGCCCCAGCATTTT.

CDR3 sequence (DNA): TGTGCCAGCAGCTTAGAAGACACTAGCTCCTACAATGAGCAGTTCTTC. Residues: CASSLEDTSSYNEQFF. This chain uses TRBV11-2 with TRBJ2-1; D may be TRBD2 (5 bases). V lost 0 bases and J lost 0, with 9 bases in between. Germline V lookup: CDR1 SGHAT, CDR2 FQNNGV. CDR3 size: 16 residues.

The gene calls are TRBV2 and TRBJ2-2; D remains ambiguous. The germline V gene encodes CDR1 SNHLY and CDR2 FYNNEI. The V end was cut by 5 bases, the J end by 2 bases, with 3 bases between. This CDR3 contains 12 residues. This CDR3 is CASSQNTGELFF. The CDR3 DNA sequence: TGTGCCAGCAGTCAAAACACCGGGGAGCTGTTTTTT.

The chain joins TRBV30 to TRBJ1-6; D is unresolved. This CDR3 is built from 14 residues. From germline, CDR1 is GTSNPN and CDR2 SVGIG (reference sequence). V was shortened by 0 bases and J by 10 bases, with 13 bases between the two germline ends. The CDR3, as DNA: TGTGCCTGGAGTGTAGGGAGGGCGGGATCACCCCTCCACTTT. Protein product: CAWSVGRAGSPLHF.

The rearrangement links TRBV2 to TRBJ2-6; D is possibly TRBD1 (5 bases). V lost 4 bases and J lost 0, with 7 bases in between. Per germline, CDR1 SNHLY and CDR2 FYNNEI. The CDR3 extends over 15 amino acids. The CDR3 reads CASSGDSSGANVLTF. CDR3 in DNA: TGTGCCAGCAGTGGCGACAGCTCTGGGGCCAACGTCCTGACTTTC. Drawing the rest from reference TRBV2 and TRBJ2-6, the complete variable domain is EPEVTQTPSHQVTQMGQEVILRCVPISNHLYFYWYRQILGQKVEFLVSFYNNEISEKSEIFDDQFSVERPDGSNFTLKIRSTKLEDSAMYFCASSGDSSGANVLTFGAGSRLTVL.

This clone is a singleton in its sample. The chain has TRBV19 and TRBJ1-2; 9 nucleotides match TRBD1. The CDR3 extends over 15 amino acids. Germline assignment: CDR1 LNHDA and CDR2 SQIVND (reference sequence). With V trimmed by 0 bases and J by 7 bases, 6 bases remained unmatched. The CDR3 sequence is CASSIDLTGGGGYTF. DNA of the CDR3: TGTGCCAGTAGTATAGATCTGACAGGGGGTGGTGGCTACACCTTC.

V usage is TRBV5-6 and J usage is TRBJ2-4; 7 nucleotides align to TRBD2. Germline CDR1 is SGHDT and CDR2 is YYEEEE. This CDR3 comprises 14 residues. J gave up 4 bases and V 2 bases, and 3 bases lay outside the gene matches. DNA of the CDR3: TGTGCCAGCAGCTTTCGCGGGGGTAAAAACATTCAGTACTTC. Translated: CASSFRGGKNIQYF.

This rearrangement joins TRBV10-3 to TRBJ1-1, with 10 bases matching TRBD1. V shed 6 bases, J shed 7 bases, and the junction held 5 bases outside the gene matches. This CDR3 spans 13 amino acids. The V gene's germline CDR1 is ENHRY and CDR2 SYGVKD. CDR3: CAIRGTGVSEAFF. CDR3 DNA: TGTGCCATCAGGGGGACAGGGGTTAGTGAAGCTTTCTTT.

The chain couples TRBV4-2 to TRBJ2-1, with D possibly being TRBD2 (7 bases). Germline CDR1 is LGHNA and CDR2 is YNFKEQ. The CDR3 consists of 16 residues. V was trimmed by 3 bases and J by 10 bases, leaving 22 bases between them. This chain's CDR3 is CASSHPTGGGYREQFF. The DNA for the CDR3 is TGTGCCAGCAGCCACCCCACTGGCGGGGGCTACAGGGAGCAGTTCTTC.

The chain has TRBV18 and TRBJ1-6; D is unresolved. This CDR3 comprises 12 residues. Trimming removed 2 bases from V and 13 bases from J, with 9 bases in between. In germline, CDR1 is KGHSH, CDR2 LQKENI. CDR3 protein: CASSPGPLPLHF. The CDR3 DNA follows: TGTGCCAGCTCACCAGGCCCTCTCCCCCTCCACTTT.

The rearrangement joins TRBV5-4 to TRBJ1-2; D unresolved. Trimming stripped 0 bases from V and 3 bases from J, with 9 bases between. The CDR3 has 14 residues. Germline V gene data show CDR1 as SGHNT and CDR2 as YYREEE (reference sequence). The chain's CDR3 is CASSLDSLDYGYTF. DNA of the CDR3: TGTGCCAGCAGCTTGGACAGCTTAGACTATGGCTACACCTTC. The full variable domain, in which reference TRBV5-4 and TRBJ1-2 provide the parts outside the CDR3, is ETGVTQSPTHLIKTRGQQVTLRCSSQSGHNTVSWYQQALGQGPQFIFQYYREEENGRGNFPPRFSGLQFPNYSSELNVNALELDDSALYLCASSLDSLDYGYTFGSGTRLTVV.

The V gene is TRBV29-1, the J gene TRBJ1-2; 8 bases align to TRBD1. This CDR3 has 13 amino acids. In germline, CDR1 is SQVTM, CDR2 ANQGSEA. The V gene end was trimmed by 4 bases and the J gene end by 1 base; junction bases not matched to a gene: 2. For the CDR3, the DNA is TGCAGCGTTGGGACAGGGAATAACTATGGCTACACCTTC. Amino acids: CSVGTGNNYGYTF.

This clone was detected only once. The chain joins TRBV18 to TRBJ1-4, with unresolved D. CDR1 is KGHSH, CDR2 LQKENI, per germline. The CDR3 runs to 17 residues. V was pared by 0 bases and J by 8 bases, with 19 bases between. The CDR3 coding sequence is TGTGCCAGCTCACCACCTGGCTCGGGCAGGAGGAGAGAAAAACTGTTTTTT. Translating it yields CASSPPGSGRRREKLFF.

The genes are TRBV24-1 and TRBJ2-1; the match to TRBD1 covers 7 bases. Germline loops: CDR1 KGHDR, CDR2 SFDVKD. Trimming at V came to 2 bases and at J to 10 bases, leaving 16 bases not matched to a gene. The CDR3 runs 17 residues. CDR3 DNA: TGTGCCACCAGTGATTCCTCCCAAAGGGGGCTCTCGGAAGAGCAGTTCTTC. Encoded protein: CATSDSSQRGLSEEQFF.

CDR3 in amino acids: CASSRGHANEKLFF. The CDR3 DNA follows: TGTGCCAGCAGCAGGGGACATGCTAATGAAAAACTGTTTTTT. The gene calls are TRBV9 and TRBJ1-4, with a possible D match to TRBD1 (6 bases). The CDR3 covers 14 residues. Trimming stripped 4 bases from V and 3 bases from J, with 10 bases between. CDR1 SGDLS and CDR2 YYNGEE come from the germline V gene.

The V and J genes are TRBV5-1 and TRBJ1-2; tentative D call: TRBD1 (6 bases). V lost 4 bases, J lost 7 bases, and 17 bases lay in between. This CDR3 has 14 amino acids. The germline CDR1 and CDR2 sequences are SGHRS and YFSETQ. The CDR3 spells CASSTSTGYVGYTF. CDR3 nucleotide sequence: TGCGCCAGCAGCACCTCCACAGGGTATGTTGGCTACACCTTC.

CDR3 bases: TGTGCCAGCAGCCAAAACGGACAGGGGGGCTATGGCTACACCTTC. It translates to CASSQNGQGGYGYTF. The chain employs TRBV4-2 and TRBJ1-2; the match to TRBD1 covers 10 bases. CDR1 and CDR2 (germline): LGHNA, YNFKEQ. The CDR3 totals 15 residues. Unmatched junction bases numbered 4, after V lost 2 bases and J lost 4 bases.

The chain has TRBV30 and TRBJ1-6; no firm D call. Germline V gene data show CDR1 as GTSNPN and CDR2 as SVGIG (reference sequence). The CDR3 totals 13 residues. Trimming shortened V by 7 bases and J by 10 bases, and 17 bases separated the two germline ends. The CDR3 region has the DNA TGTGCCTCGACGACGGTCCCGGGATCACCCCTCCACTTT. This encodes CASTTVPGSPLHF.

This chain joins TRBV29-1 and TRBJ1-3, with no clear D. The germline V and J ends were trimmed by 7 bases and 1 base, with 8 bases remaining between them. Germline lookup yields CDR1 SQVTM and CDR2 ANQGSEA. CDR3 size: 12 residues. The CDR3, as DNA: TGCAGCGCTCGGGAGTCTGGAAACACCATATATTTT. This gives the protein CSARESGNTIYF.

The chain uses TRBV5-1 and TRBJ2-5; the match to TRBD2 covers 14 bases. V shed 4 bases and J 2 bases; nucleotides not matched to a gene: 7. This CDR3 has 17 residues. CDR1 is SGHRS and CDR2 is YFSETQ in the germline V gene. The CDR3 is CASSLGLAGGLQETQYF. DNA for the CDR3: TGCGCCAGCAGCCTAGGACTAGCGGGGGGCTTGCAAGAGACCCAGTACTTC.

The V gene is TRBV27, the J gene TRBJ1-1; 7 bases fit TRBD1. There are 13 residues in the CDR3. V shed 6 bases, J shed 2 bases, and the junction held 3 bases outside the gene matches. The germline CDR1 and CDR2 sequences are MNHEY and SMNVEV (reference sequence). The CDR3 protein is CASRRQGNTEAFF. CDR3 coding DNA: TGTGCCAGCAGGAGACAGGGAAACACTGAAGCTTTCTTT.

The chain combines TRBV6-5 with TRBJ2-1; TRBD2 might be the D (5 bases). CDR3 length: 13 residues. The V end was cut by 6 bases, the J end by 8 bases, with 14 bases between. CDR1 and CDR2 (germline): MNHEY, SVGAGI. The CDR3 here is CASRGGGFDEQFF. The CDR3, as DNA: TGTGCCAGCAGAGGAGGAGGTTTCGATGAGCAGTTCTTC.

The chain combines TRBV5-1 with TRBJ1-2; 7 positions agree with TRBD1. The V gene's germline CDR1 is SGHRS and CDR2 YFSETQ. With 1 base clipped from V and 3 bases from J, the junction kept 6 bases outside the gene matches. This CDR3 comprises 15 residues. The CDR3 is CASSLTGALHYGYTF. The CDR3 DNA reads TGCGCCAGCAGCTTGACAGGGGCCTTACACTATGGCTACACCTTC. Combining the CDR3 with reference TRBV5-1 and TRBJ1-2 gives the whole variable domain KAGVTQTPRYLIKTRGQQVTLSCSPISGHRSVSWYQQTPGQGLQFLFEYFSETQRNKGNFPGRFSGRQFSNSRSEMNVSTLELGDSALYLCASSLTGALHYGYTFGSGTRLTVV.

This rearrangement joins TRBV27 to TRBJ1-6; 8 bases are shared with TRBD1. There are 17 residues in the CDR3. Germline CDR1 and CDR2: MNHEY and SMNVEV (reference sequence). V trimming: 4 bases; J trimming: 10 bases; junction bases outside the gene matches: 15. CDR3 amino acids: CASSSKGGQGARSPLHF. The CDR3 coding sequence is TGTGCCAGCAGTTCAAAGGGGGGGCAGGGGGCAAGATCACCCCTCCACTTT.

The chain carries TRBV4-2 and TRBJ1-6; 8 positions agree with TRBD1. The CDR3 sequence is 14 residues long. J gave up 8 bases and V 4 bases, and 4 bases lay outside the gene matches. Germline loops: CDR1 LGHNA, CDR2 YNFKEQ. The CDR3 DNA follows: TGTGCCAGCAGCCGGACAGGGACTGATTCACCCCTCCACTTT. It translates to CASSRTGTDSPLHF.

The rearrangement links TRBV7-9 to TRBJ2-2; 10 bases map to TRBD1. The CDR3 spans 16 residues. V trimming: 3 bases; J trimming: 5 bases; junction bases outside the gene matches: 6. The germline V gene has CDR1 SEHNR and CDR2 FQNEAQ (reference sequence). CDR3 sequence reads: CASSFRQGAQTGELFF. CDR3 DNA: TGTGCCAGCAGCTTTAGACAGGGGGCGCAAACCGGGGAGCTGTTTTTT.

This chain's CDR3 is CASSISFSNQPQHF. The CDR3, as DNA: TGTGCCAGTAGTATTAGTTTTAGCAATCAGCCCCAGCATTTT. The V gene is TRBV19, the J gene TRBJ1-5, with D hard to call. From germline, CDR1 is LNHDA and CDR2 SQIVND (reference sequence). V lost 3 bases to trimming and J lost 0 bases, with 6 bases between them. The CDR3 has 14 residues.

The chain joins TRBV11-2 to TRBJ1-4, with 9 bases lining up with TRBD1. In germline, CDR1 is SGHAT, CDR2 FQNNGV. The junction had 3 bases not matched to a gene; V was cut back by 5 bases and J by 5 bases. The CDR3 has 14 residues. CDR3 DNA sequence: TGTGCCAGCAGCGGGACAGGGTCGAATGAAAAACTGTTTTTT. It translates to CASSGTGSNEKLFF.

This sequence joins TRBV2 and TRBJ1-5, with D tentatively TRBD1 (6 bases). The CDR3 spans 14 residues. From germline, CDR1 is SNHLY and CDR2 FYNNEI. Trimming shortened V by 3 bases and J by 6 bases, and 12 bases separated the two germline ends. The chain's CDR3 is CASSESRGSQPQHF. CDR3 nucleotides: TGTGCCAGCAGTGAGTCCAGGGGCAGTCAGCCCCAGCATTTT.